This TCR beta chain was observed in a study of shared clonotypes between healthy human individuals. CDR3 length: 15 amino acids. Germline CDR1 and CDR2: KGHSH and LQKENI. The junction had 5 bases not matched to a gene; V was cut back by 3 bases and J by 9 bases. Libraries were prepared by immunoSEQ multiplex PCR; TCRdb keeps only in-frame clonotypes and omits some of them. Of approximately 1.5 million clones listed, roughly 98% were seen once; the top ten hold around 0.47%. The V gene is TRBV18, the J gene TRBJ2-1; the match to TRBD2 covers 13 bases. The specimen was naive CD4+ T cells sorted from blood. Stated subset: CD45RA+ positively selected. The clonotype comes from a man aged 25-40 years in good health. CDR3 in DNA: TGTGCCAGCTCACCGGGACTAGCGGGAATTAGTGAGCAGTTCTTC. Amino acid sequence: CASSPGLAGISEQFF.